The next 27 T cell receptor beta chains were all read from a single sample in a study of CD8+ T cells in alopecia areata (dated by TCRdb to 2016 to 2018). Receptor libraries were prepared by the immunoSEQ multiplex PCR assay. For TCR sequencing, RNA was extracted from every sample and reverse transcribed into cDNA to serve as template. The source is immuneACCESS, and TCRdb retained only in-frame sequences with V and J called. Part of the clones is not carried over; for the studies checked, unresolved V genes explain less than half of this, and the remainder is unexplained. For this sample there are fewer than 110,000 clones; 80% to 85% appear just once. The ten largest clones capture around a quarter of the sample. The intended sense of this specimen's time point label: around 26 weeks on oral tofacitinib. This specimen's treatment or condition label, per the study, means: oral pan-JAK inhibitor, 5-10 mg twice daily.

The source material was CD8+ T cells sorted from blood, sampled at week 24, from a patient treated with tofacitinib. The receptors derive from a human donor with alopecia areata.

The chain employs TRBV6-5 and TRBJ2-7; 7 positions match TRBD2. There are 13 residues in the CDR3. V lost 2 bases, J lost 4 bases, and 2 bases stayed unmatched. Germline V gene data show CDR1 as MNHEY and CDR2 as SVGAGI. The CDR3 spells CASSYGEGYEQYF. The CDR3, as DNA: TGTGCCAGCAGTTACGGGGAGGGGTACGAGCAGTACTTC.

This chain links TRBV6-5 with TRBJ1-4; D is perhaps TRBD1 (5 bases). Trimming took 6 bases from V and 6 from J, leaving 17 bases between them. CDR3 length equals 15 residues. Germline V CDR1 and CDR2: MNHEY, SVGAGI. The CDR3 sequence is CASSPTGSGYEKLFF. CDR3 DNA sequence: TGTGCCAGCAGCCCTACAGGCTCCGGATATGAAAAACTGTTTTTT.

This chain connects TRBV5-6 to TRBJ2-1; 7 bases match TRBD1. CDR3 length equals 16 residues. J gave up 0 bases and V 2 bases, and 5 bases lay outside the gene matches. Germline CDR1 and CDR2: SGHDT and YYEEEE. CDR3 nucleotide sequence: TGTGCCAGCAGCTTACAGGGGCTGAGCTCCTACAATGAGCAGTTCTTC. Translated, it gives CASSLQGLSSYNEQFF.

This sequence joins TRBV9 and TRBJ2-7; either TRBD1 or TRBD2 may supply D (7 bases each). The V end lost 0 bases, the J end lost 0 bases, and 22 bases lay between the germline ends. CDR1 and CDR2 (germline): SGDLS, YYNGEE. CDR3 length equals 19 residues. The CDR3 sequence: CASSVGVRRGGGSSYEQYF. The CDR3 region has the DNA TGTGCCAGCAGCGTAGGAGTTCGACGAGGGGGCGGGAGCTCCTACGAGCAGTACTTC.

The chain links TRBV19 to TRBJ2-2; TRBD2 agrees at 9 bases. Trimming at V came to 7 bases and at J to 13 bases, leaving 13 bases not matched to a gene. CDR1 and CDR2 (germline): LNHDA, SQIVND (reference sequence). The CDR3 is made up of 14 amino acids. CDR3 coding DNA: TGTGCCAGTACCACCGGGACTAGCTTTAGTGGGCTGTTTTTT. Translating gives CASTTGTSFSGLFF.

For this clone: Other DNA sequences within the sample encode an identical CDR3. The V call is TRBV5-1, the J call TRBJ2-7; D possibly corresponds to TRBD1 (5 bases). The CDR3 has 14 residues. The germline CDR1 and CDR2 sequences are SGHRS and YFSETQ. The V gene lost 0 bases and the J gene lost 3 bases, with 10 bases spanning the gap. CDR3 protein: CASSLGQGSYEQYF. CDR3 nucleotide sequence: TGCGCCAGCAGCTTGGGGCAGGGAAGCTACGAGCAGTACTTC. Full variable domain (rest looked up from reference TRBV5-1 and TRBJ2-7): KAGVTQTPRYLIKTRGQQVTLSCSPISGHRSVSWYQQTPGQGLQFLFEYFSETQRNKGNFPGRFSGRQFSNSRSEMNVSTLELGDSALYLCASSLGQGSYEQYFGPGTRLTVT.

This chain joins TRBV10-1 and TRBJ2-7, with D uncertain. Germline V gene sequence: CDR1 WNHNN, CDR2 SYGVQD (reference sequence). Trimming removed 3 bases at V and 3 bases at J, with 12 bases between. CDR3 length: 14 amino acids. DNA of the CDR3: TGCGCCAGCAGTGATGGGTTTAATATCTACGAGCAGTACTTC. Its protein product is CASSDGFNIYEQYF.

The chain has TRBV27 and TRBJ2-7; D is possibly TRBD2 (5 bases). CDR1 is MNHEY and CDR2 is SMNVEV in the germline V gene (reference sequence). V lost 5 bases and J lost 1, with 9 bases in between. CDR3 size: 13 residues. The CDR3 nucleotides read TGTGCCAGCAGTCCCGGGATGTCCTACGAGCAGTACTTC. This encodes CASSPGMSYEQYF.

V is TRBV9 and J is TRBJ2-1; D tentatively reads TRBD1 or TRBD2 (6 bases each). V dropped 0 bases and J dropped 6 bases, with 13 bases sitting between them. Germline V gene data show CDR1 as SGDLS and CDR2 as YYNGEE. This CDR3 is 15 amino acids long. The DNA of the CDR3 is TGTGCCAGCAGCGTAGTTTGGGGGGCGGGCAATGAGCAGTTCTTC. Encoded protein: CASSVVWGAGNEQFF.

The chain's CDR3 is CASNEGGTQGRAFF. The DNA of the CDR3 is TGTGCCAGCAACGAGGGGGGCACACAGGGACGGGCTTTCTTT. The V and J genes are TRBV6-5 and TRBJ1-1, with D tentatively TRBD1 (6 bases). The germline V gene has CDR1 MNHEY and CDR2 SVGAGI. There are 14 residues in the CDR3. Trimming removed 7 bases from V and 11 bases from J, with 23 bases in between.

The genes are TRBV9 and TRBJ2-3, with 8 nucleotides matching TRBD2. V dropped 3 bases and J dropped 0; count of bases not matched to a gene: 12. The length of the CDR3 is 18 residues. Germline CDR1 and CDR2: SGDLS and YYNGEE. This chain's CDR3 is CASSATPGGPRSTDTQYF. DNA for the CDR3: TGTGCCAGCAGCGCAACTCCGGGGGGGCCGAGGAGCACAGATACGCAGTATTTT.

This rearrangement joins TRBV30 to TRBJ2-5; the D is unclear. The CDR3 is made up of 11 amino acids. Trimming took 3 bases from V and 7 from J, leaving 9 bases between them. Looked up from germline, CDR1 is GTSNPN and CDR2 is SVGIG (reference sequence). The CDR3 loop reads CAWSDLGTQYF. The CDR3 DNA reads as TGTGCCTGGAGCGACCTGGGGACCCAGTACTTC.

This chain connects TRBV7-9 to TRBJ2-5, with 10 bases identical to TRBD1. The germline CDR1 and CDR2 sequences are SEHNR and FQNEAQ (reference sequence). The CDR3 totals 15 residues. The V gene end was trimmed by 1 base and the J gene end by 5 bases; junction bases not matched to a gene: 4. This chain's CDR3 is CASSLGQGAEETQYF. The CDR3 DNA sequence: TGTGCCAGCAGCTTAGGACAGGGGGCTGAGGAGACCCAGTACTTC. The variable domain in full, with the rest retrieved from reference TRBV7-9 and TRBJ2-5, is DTGVSQNPRHKITKRGQNVTFRCDPISEHNRLYWYRQTLGQGPEFLTYFQNEAQLEKSRLLSDRFSAERPKGSFSTLEIQRTEQGDSAMYLCASSLGQGAEETQYFGPGTRLLVL.

The chain joins TRBV21-1 to TRBJ2-7; the table's D call of TRBD1 was not tested on the DNA. TRBV21-1 is shown as a pseudogene. There are 14 residues in the CDR3. The CDR3 coding sequence is TGTGCCAAGCCGGGACAGGGAGTTTCCTACGAGCAGTACTTC. It is translated as CAKPGQGVSYEQYF.

The chain carries TRBV10-2 and TRBJ2-3; 11 positions match TRBD2. V shed 4 bases, J shed 6 bases, and the junction held 9 bases outside the gene matches. Looked up from germline, CDR1 is WSHSY and CDR2 is SAAADI. The CDR3 runs to 16 residues. This chain's CDR3 is CASSAVTSGIRDTQYF. The CDR3 nucleotides read TGCGCCAGCAGTGCCGTGACTAGCGGGATCCGCGATACGCAGTATTTT.

The chain links TRBV4-3 to TRBJ2-5; D uncertain. Germline-derived CDR1 and CDR2 are LGHNA and YSLEER. The CDR3 is 14 residues long. V was shortened by 2 bases and J by 3 bases, with 10 bases between the two germline ends. CDR3 protein: CASSQTSLKETQYF. The CDR3 DNA sequence: TGCGCCAGCAGCCAAACATCCCTCAAAGAGACCCAGTACTTC.

The V gene is TRBV18, the J gene TRBJ2-3; 9 bases agree with TRBD1. The CDR3 runs to 15 residues. V was clipped by 4 bases and J by 3 bases; unmatched bases: 5. CDR1 KGHSH and CDR2 LQKENI come from the germline V gene. The CDR3, as DNA: TGTGCCAGCTCACGCGGGACAGGGAGGACAGATACGCAGTATTTT. Translating gives CASSRGTGRTDTQYF.

The CDR3 DNA is TGTGCCAGCAGTACGACAGGGGTCGAGGAAAAACTGTTTTTT. It yields the protein CASSTTGVEEKLFF. The V gene is TRBV6-5, the J gene TRBJ1-4; 8 nucleotides align to TRBD1. Germline V gene data show CDR1 as MNHEY and CDR2 as SVGAGI. V dropped 5 bases and J dropped 8; count of bases not matched to a gene: 7. The CDR3 runs 14 residues.

The chain joins TRBV4-3 to TRBJ2-7; 7 bases match TRBD2. From germline, CDR1 is LGHNA and CDR2 YSLEER. The CDR3 is 16 amino acids. The ends lost 4 bases at V and 5 bases at J; junction bases unmatched: 14. The CDR3 nucleotides read TGCGCCAGCAGCCCGGGGGGATCGGAAGCCCTAGACGAGCAGTACTTC. Protein product: CASSPGGSEALDEQYF.

The chain recombines TRBV15 with TRBJ2-5; D unclear. This CDR3 is built from 16 residues. The germline V gene has CDR1 LNHNV and CDR2 YYDKDF (reference sequence). Trimming removed 5 bases from V and 0 bases from J, with 16 bases in between. The CDR3 sequence is CATSSQVHGYQETQYF. Written as DNA, the CDR3 is TGTGCCACCAGCTCTCAAGTACACGGGTACCAAGAGACCCAGTACTTC.

This clone was found once. This chain uses TRBV4-1 with TRBJ2-7; 10 positions agree with TRBD2. Germline loops: CDR1 MGHRA, CDR2 YSYEKL. The CDR3 spans 15 residues. After removal of 2 bases from V and 3 bases from J, the junction contained 4 bases not matched to a gene. CDR3: CASSQLLAGNYEQYF. The CDR3 DNA sequence: TGCGCCAGCAGCCAACTACTAGCGGGGAACTACGAGCAGTACTTC.

This chain uses TRBV29-1 with TRBJ2-1; 11 positions match TRBD2. The length of the CDR3 is 17 residues. The junction had 15 bases not matched to a gene; V was cut back by 3 bases and J by 8 bases. Germline CDR1 reads SQVTM; CDR2 reads ANQGSEA. The CDR3 is CSVDRSGGAWSPYEQFF. CDR3 in DNA: TGCAGCGTTGATCGTAGCGGGGGGGCCTGGTCCCCCTATGAGCAGTTCTTC.

The rearrangement links TRBV4-2 to TRBJ2-6; 7 bases match TRBD1. This CDR3 has 18 amino acids. Trimming cost V 1 base and J 2 bases; bases outside gene matches: 8. Germline V lookup: CDR1 LGHNA, CDR2 YNFKEQ. This chain's CDR3 is CASSQGRQGRAGANVLTF. The DNA of the CDR3 is TGTGCCAGCAGCCAAGGCCGACAGGGAAGGGCTGGGGCCAACGTCCTGACTTTC.

This clone was found a few times. V gene TRBV5-6 combines with J gene TRBJ2-1, with 11 bases aligning to TRBD2. Germline V lookup: CDR1 SGHDT, CDR2 YYEEEE. V lost 4 bases and J lost 3; bases outside the gene matches: 3. The CDR3 has 15 amino acids. CDR3 in amino acids: CASSLGLAGYNEQFF. The CDR3 DNA sequence: TGTGCCAGCAGCCTCGGACTAGCGGGCTACAATGAGCAGTTCTTC. Full variable domain (outside the CDR3, taken from reference TRBV5-6 and TRBJ2-1): DAGVTQSPTHLIKTRGQQVTLRCSPKSGHDTVSWYQQALGQGPQFIFQYYEEEERQRGNFPDRFSGHQFPNYSSELNVNALLLGDSALYLCASSLGLAGYNEQFFGPGTRLTVL.

V gene TRBV13 combines with J gene TRBJ2-3; the D is unclear. CDR3 length equals 16 residues. Trimming removed 5 bases at V and 1 base at J, with 16 bases between. CDR1 is PRHDT, CDR2 FYEKMQ, per germline (reference sequence). The chain's CDR3 is CASSPKGRPGTDTQYF. The CDR3 region has the DNA TGTGCCAGCAGCCCTAAAGGTAGGCCTGGCACAGATACGCAGTATTTT.

This clone showed up just once. V is TRBV2 and J is TRBJ2-3; D unclear. Per the germline V gene, CDR1 is SNHLY and CDR2 is FYNNEI. The CDR3 spans 17 residues. Trimming removed 0 bases from V and 0 bases from J, with 13 bases in between. In DNA, the CDR3 is TGTGCCAGCAGTGAAGCGCCAGTGTTAGTGAGCACAGATACGCAGTATTTT. It is translated as CASSEAPVLVSTDTQYF.

The V and J genes are TRBV7-2 and TRBJ2-7; TRBD1 agrees at 8 bases. V was clipped by 1 base and J by 0 bases; unmatched bases: 8. The CDR3 loop spans 17 amino acids. CDR1 is SGHTA and CDR2 is FQGNSA in the germline V gene. The DNA for the CDR3 is TGTGCCAGCAGCTTAGTGGGCGGGACAGGCACCTCCTACGAGCAGTACTTC. Translation gives CASSLVGGTGTSYEQYF.